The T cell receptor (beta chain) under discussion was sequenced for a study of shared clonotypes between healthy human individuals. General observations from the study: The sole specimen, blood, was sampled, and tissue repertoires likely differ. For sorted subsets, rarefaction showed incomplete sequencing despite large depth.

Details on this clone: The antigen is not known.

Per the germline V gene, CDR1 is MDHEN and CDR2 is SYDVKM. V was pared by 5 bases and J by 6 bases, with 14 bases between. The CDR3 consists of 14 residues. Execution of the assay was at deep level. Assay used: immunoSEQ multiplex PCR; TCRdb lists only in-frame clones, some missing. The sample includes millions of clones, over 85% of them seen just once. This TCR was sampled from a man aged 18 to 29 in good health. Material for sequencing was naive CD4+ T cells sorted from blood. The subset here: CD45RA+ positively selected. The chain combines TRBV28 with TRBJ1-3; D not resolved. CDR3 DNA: TGTGCCAGCAGTCCGGGCTATAGCTCAAACACCATATATTTT. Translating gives CASSPGYSSNTIYF.